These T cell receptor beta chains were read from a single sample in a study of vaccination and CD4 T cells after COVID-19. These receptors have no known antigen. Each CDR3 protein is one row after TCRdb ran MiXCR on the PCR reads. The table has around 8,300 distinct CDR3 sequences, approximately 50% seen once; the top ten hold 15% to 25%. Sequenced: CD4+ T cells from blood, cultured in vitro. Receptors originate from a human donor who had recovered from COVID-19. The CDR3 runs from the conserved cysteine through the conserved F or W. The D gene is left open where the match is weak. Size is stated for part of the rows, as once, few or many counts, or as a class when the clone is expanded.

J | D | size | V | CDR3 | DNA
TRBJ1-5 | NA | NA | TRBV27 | CASSLLGQGGDQPQHF | TGTGCCAGCAGTTTGCTCGGCCAGGGCGGGGATCAGCCCCAGCATTTT
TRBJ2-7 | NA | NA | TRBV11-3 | CASSQGRYEQYF | TGTGCCAGCAGCCAAGGTCGGTACGAGCAGTACTTC
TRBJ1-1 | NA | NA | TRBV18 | CASSPLSKGNGGEAFF | TGTGCCAGCTCACCCCTGTCGAAGGGAAACGGAGGTGAAGCTTTCTTT
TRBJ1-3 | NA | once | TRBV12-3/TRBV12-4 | CASSEGVGNTIYF | TGTGCCAGCAGCGAGGGGGTAGGAAACACCATATATTTT
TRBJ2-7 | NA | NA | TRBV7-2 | CASSSEVGRPYEQYF | TGTGCCAGCAGCTCCGAAGTCGGGCGCCCCTACGAGCAGTACTTC
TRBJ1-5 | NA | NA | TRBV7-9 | CASSFSGNQPQHF | TGTGCCAGCAGCTTTTCCGGCAATCAGCCCCAGCATTTT
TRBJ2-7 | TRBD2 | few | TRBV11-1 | CASSLDPGLAGAYEQYF | TGTGCCAGCAGCTTAGACCCCGGGCTAGCGGGAGCCTACGAGCAGTACTTC
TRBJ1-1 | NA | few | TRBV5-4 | CASSWATTSRNTEAFF | TGTGCCAGCAGCTGGGCCACAACTTCTAGGAACACTGAAGCTTTCTTT
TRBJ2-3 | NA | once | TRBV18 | CASSPKQVPDTQYF | TGTGCCAGCTCACCAAAACAGGTGCCAGATACGCAGTATTTT
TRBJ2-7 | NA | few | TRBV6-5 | CASSYVVDSAYEQYF | TGTGCCAGCAGTTACGTTGTGGACTCCGCTTACGAGCAGTACTTC